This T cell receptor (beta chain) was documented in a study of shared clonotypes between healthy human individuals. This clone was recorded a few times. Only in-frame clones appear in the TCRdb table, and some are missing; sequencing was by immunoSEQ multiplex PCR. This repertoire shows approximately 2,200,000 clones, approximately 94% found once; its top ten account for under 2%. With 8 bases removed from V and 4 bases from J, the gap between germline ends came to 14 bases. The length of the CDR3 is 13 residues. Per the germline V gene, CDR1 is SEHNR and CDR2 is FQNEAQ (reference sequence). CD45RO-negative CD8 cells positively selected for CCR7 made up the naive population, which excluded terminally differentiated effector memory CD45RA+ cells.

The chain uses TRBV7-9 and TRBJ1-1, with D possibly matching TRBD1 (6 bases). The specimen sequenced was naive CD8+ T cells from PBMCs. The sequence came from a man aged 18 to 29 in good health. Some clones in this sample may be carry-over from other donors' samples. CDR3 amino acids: CASSTGRSTEAFF. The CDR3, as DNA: TGTGCCAGCTCTACAGGGAGGAGCACTGAAGCTTTCTTT.